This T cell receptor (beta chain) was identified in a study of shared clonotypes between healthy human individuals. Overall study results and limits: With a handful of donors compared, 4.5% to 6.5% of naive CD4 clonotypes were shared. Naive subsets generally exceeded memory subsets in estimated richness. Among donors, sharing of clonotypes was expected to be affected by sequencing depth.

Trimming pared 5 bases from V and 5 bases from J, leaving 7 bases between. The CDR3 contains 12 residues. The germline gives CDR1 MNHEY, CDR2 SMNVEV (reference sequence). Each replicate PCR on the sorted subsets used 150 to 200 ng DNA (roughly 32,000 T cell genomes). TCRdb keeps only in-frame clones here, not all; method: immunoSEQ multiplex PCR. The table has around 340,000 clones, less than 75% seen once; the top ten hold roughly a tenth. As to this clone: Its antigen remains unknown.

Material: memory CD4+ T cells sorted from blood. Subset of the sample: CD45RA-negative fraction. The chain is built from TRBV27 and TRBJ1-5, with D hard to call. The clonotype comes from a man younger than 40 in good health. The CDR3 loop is CASSKPYQPQHF. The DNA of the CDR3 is TGTGCCAGCAGTAAGCCGTATCAGCCCCAGCATTTT.